Listed below are T cell receptor beta chains from one sample, sequenced in a study of cytomegalovirus exposure and HLA in healthy donors. Data came from immunoSEQ multiplex PCR; TCRdb stores just in-frame clones and leaves some out. The data show about 400,000 clones, with roughly 89% seen just once and about 0.8% held by the top ten. What was sequenced was PBMCs. The receptors stem from a woman aged 18-30 years in good health and CMV-seronegative. Each CDR3 is given without its conserved first and last residue.

>TRBV19
ASSKGHEELF
>TRBV5-4
ASSWDRGYGYT
>TRBV7-6
ASSFPPLAGSFANTGELF
>TRBV28
ASCRLVRETQY
>TRBV7-6
ASSSAGPKRSEQY
>TRBV27
ASSSTSGQSLYGYT
>TRBV4-1
ASSQPTGGEGNTIY
>TRBV19
ASSIGGRDNEQF
>TRBV19
ASSNNRVQPQH
>TRBV4-2
ASSQTGLGYEQY
>TRBV29-1
SVEGQGTDTQY
>TRBV19
ASKWNGGSNTGELF
>TRBV27
ASRAYSGRGNEQF
>TRBV27
ASRGQVYYEQY
>TRBV19
ASRDSTQETQY
>TRBV10-3
AISPPGTGFTGELF
>TRBV6-4
ASSERGGTEAF
>TRBV7-8
ASSPLGTALSNEKLF
>TRBV30
AWSVPDEQY
>TRBV11-3
ASSLGEYNEQF
>TRBV27
ASSYGRGGNIQY
>TRBV6-1
ASSMDRLSGNTIY
>TRBV5-1
ASSPGGGRSNQPQH
>TRBV5-1
ASNPTGTSGGAVI
>TRBV5-1
ASRFGTVMNTEAF
>TRBV6-5
ATLDRYGYT
>TRBV28
ASSSPTSGDPYNEQF
>TRBV27
ASSLLQTSGRAGTQY
>TRBV28
ASGGAGDDEQY
>TRBV27
ASSPPGAGNTIY
>TRBV9
ASSYTGKSYEQY
>TRBV10-1
ASSSGVGYSTDTQY
>TRBV27
ASKPLLGQGNEQY
>TRBV4-1
ASSQSGTGAYEQY
>TRBV5-4
ASSLRPGTGGYEQY
>TRBV5-1
ASRVNPGLADYNEQF
>TRBV7-9
ASSLALSGLEMYTNEQF
>TRBV2
ASSESRGYT
>TRBV28
ASSFDDRLNQPQH
>TRBV2
ASSDWPMNTEAF
>TRBV10-2
ASSETGWYGYT
>TRBV28
ASSLVGRGEAF
>TRBV4-1
ASSHGGLEAF
>TRBV7-9
ATRSPAGDEQY
>TRBV7-9
ASSLGRGQGGEKLF
>TRBV9
ASSLSPRGETQY
>TRBV14
ASSPLVRDRDTDTQY
>TRBV6-1
ASSALTGTGRLGGSPLH
>TRBV5-1
ASRAGKLNTEAF
>TRBV5-4
ASSLREAGNQPQH
>TRBV15
ATSRGETEAF
>TRBV28
ASSFSGGYTEAF
>TRBV27
ASRGLGGAGELF
>TRBV18
ASSRDRGREQY
>TRBV27
ASRQRAGLVNEQF